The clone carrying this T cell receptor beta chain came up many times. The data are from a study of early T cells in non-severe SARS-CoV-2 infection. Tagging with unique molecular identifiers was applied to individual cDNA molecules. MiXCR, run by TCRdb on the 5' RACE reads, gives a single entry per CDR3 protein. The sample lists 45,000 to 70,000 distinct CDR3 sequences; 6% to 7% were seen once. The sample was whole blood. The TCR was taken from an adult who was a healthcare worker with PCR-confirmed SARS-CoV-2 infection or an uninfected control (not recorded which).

Written as DNA, the CDR3 is TGCAGTGCTAGAGCTGGGACAGGAGACTATAATTCACCCCTCCACTTT. Residues: CSARAGTGDYNSPLHF. The chain links TRBV20-1 to TRBJ1-6; the match to TRBD1 covers 8 bases. The CDR3 loop spans 16 amino acids. J was trimmed by 3 bases and V by 1 base; bases with no gene match: 5. In germline, CDR1 is DFQATT, CDR2 SNEGSKA (reference sequence).